The 12 T cell receptor beta chains below all came from one sample that was sequenced in a study of CD8+ T cells in alopecia areata (dated 2018 in TCRdb). The library came from the immunoSEQ multiplex PCR assay. RNA was extracted from all samples and reverse transcribed into cDNA as template for TCR sequencing. What TCRdb holds here is the immuneACCESS table cut down to in-frame rearrangements. Part of the clones is not present; checked against another copy, under half of the missing clones reflect an unresolved V gene, and the others are unexplained. The sample table shows some 120,000 clones, and around 45% are seen once. The ten largest clonotypes hold 10% of the sample. Material: NKG2D-low CD8+ T cells sorted from blood. The cell subset or site label of this sample denotes: sorted CD8+ NKG2D-low blood T cells. Receptors originate from a human donor with alopecia areata.

The CDR3, as DNA: TGTGCCAGCAGCATCGGGACAGGGTGGACGGGGGAGCTGTTTTTT. This sequence encodes CASSIGTGWTGELFF. The gene calls are TRBV27 and TRBJ2-2; TRBD1 aligns across 9 bases. Per germline, CDR1 MNHEY and CDR2 SMNVEV (reference sequence). Trimming at V came to 6 bases and at J to 8 bases, leaving 10 bases not matched to a gene. This CDR3 has 15 amino acids.

This chain uses TRBV5-1 with TRBJ2-4, with no clear D. The CDR3 extends over 16 amino acids. The germline V gene encodes CDR1 SGHRS and CDR2 YFSETQ. Trimming took off 2 bases at V and 0 bases at J, with 12 bases between the two ends. CDR3 coding DNA: TGCGCCAGCAGCTTCGGTTGGGTAGGAGCCAAAAACATTCAGTACTTC. This encodes CASSFGWVGAKNIQYF.

In its sample, this clone was seen a few times. V and J are TRBV11-2 and TRBJ2-7, with a possible D match to TRBD2 (5 bases). The V end lost 0 bases, the J end lost 3 bases, and 6 bases lay between the germline ends. The CDR3 totals 13 residues. From germline, CDR1 is SGHAT and CDR2 FQNNGV. This CDR3 is CASSLEADYEQYF. CDR3 DNA: TGTGCCAGCAGCTTAGAAGCGGACTACGAGCAGTACTTC.

This clone occurred a few times. The J gene is TRBJ1-2, the V gene TRBV29-1; tentatively, D is TRBD1 (6 bases). V lost 0 bases to trimming and J lost 8 bases, with 19 bases between them. The CDR3 totals 15 residues. CDR1 is SQVTM and CDR2 is ANQGSEA in the germline V gene. The CDR3 loop is CSVEDQGRPSGGYTF. The CDR3 nucleotides are TGCAGCGTTGAAGACCAGGGGCGGCCGTCTGGCGGCTACACCTTC.

This clone has more than one count but fewer than ten. The gene calls are TRBV7-9 and TRBJ1-4; D is uncertain. CDR3 length equals 14 residues. The germline V gene encodes CDR1 SEHNR and CDR2 FQNEAQ (reference sequence). Trimming left V 7 bases short and J 7 bases short, with 16 bases between. Here the CDR3 DNA reads TGTGCCAGCACGGATGCCCGGGATCCTGAAAAACTGTTTTTT. This gives the protein CASTDARDPEKLFF.

This clone has only one observation. This rearrangement joins TRBV28 to TRBJ1-5; maybe TRBD1 (5 bases). The CDR3 covers 14 residues. CDR1 MDHEN and CDR2 SYDVKM come from the germline V gene. Trimming took off 8 bases at V and 3 bases at J, with 14 bases between the two ends. The CDR3 region has the DNA TGTGCCAGCGTTGGGACTCTATTCAATCAGCCCCAGCATTTT. It encodes CASVGTLFNQPQHF.

This clone counts as medium-sized. Here the CDR3 reads CASSNRRTGENTEAFF. CDR3 nucleotide sequence: TGTGCCAGCAGCAACAGACGGACAGGAGAAAACACTGAAGCTTTCTTT. The chain employs TRBV7-9 and TRBJ1-1; 7 bases are shared with TRBD1. Per the germline V gene, CDR1 is SEHNR and CDR2 is FQNEAQ (reference sequence). V shed 5 bases, J shed 2 bases, and the junction held 11 bases outside the gene matches. The CDR3 spans 16 residues.

The rearrangement uses TRBV28 and TRBJ1-5, with no clear D. The CDR3 extends over 15 amino acids. V was trimmed by 2 bases and J by 7 bases, leaving 15 bases between them. The V gene's germline CDR1 is MDHEN and CDR2 SYDVKM. DNA for the CDR3: TGTGCCAGCAGTTTAGGGGATAGGACGCACCAGCCCCAGCATTTT. It specifies CASSLGDRTHQPQHF.

This clone was observed a handful of times. The chain has TRBV4-2 and TRBJ2-1; no firm D call. The germline V gene encodes CDR1 LGHNA and CDR2 YNFKEQ. This CDR3 comprises 15 residues. The ends were cut back, 0 bases at V and 0 bases at J, with 6 bases in the middle. The CDR3 region is CASSQDTSSYNEQFF. CDR3 sequence (DNA): TGTGCCAGCAGCCAAGACACGAGCTCCTACAATGAGCAGTTCTTC.

The chain carries TRBV7-8 and TRBJ2-1; 8 bases line up with TRBD2. Germline V gene lookup returns CDR1 SGHVS and CDR2 FQNEAQ. J was trimmed by 7 bases and V by 2 bases; bases with no gene match: 10. The CDR3 runs 16 residues. CDR3 loop: CASSLFTRGGSNEQFF. The CDR3 DNA reads as TGTGCCAGCAGCTTATTTACCCGGGGGGGGTCAAATGAGCAGTTCTTC.

The chain recombines TRBV29-1 with TRBJ2-3; TRBD2 matches 9 bases. The germline V gene encodes CDR1 SQVTM and CDR2 ANQGSEA. The CDR3 loop spans 14 amino acids. V was clipped by 5 bases and J by 5 bases; unmatched bases: 8. The CDR3 DNA is TGCAGCGTTTCGGGACTAGCAAAAGGAGATACGCAGTATTTT. The encoded protein is CSVSGLAKGDTQYF.

This sequence joins TRBV15 and TRBJ2-7; 7 bases fit TRBD1. Germline V gene data show CDR1 as LNHNV and CDR2 as YYDKDF (reference sequence). CDR3 length: 13 residues. V lost 4 bases, J lost 2 bases, and 2 bases stayed unmatched. CDR3 region: CATSTDRPYEQYF. DNA for the CDR3: TGTGCCACCAGCACGGACAGGCCCTACGAGCAGTACTTC.